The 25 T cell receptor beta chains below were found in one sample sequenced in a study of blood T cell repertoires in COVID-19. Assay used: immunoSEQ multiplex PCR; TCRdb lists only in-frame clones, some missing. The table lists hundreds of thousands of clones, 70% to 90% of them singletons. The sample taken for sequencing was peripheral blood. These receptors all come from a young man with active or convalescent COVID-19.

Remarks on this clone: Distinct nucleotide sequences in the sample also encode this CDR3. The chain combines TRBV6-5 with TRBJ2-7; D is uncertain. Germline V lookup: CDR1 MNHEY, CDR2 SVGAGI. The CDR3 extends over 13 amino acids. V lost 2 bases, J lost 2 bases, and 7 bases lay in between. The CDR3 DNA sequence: TGTGCCAGCAGTTACGGTCGGGCCTACGAGCAGTACTTC. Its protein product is CASSYGRAYEQYF.

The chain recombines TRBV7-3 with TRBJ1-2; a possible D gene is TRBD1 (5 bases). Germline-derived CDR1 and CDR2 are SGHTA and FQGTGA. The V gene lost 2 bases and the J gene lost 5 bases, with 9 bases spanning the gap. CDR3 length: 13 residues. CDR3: CASSLWGGYGYTF. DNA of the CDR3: TGTGCCAGCAGCTTATGGGGGGGATATGGCTACACCTTC.

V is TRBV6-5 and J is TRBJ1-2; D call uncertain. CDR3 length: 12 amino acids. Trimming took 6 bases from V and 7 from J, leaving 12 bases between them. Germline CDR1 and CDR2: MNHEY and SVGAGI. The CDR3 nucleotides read TGTGCCAGCAGCCGCGGGGTCGGTGGCTACACCTTC. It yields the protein CASSRGVGGYTF.

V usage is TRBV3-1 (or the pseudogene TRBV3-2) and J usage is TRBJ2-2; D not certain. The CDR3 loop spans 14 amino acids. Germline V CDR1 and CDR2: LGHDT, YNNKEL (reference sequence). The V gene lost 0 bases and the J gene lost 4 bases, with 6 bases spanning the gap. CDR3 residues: CASSQEGATGELFF. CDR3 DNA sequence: TGTGCCAGCAGCCAAGAGGGCGCCACCGGGGAGCTGTTTTTT.

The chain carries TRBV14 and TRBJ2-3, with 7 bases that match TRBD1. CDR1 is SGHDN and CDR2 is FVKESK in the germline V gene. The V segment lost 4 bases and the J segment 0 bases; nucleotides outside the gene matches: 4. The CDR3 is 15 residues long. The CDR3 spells CASSLRDSSTDTQYF. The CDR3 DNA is TGTGCCAGCAGCCTCCGGGACAGTAGCACAGATACGCAGTATTTT. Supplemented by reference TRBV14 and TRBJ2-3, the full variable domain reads EAGVTQFPSHSVIEKGQTVTLRCDPISGHDNLYWYRRVMGKEIKFLLHFVKESKQDESGMPNNRFLAERTGGTYSTLKVQPAELEDSGVYFCASSLRDSSTDTQYFGPGTRLTVL.

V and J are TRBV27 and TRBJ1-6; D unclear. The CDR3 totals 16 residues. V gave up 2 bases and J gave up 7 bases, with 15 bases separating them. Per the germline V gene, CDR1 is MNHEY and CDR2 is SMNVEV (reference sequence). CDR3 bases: TGTGCCAGCAGTTTAGGGCAACACAGCCCCAATTCACCCCTCCACTTT. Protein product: CASSLGQHSPNSPLHF.

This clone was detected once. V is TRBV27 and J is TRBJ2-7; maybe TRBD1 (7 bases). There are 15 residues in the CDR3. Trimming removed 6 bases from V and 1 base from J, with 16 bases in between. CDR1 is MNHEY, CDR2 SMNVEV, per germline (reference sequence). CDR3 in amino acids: CASREAGQRSYEQYF. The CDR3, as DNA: TGTGCCAGCAGGGAGGCGGGACAGAGATCCTACGAGCAGTACTTC.

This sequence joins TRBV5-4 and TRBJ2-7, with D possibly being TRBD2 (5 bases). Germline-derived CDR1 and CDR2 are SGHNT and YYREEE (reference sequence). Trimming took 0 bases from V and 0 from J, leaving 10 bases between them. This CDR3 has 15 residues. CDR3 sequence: CASSLGGGSSYEQYF. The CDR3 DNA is TGTGCCAGCAGCTTGGGCGGAGGCAGCTCCTACGAGCAGTACTTC.

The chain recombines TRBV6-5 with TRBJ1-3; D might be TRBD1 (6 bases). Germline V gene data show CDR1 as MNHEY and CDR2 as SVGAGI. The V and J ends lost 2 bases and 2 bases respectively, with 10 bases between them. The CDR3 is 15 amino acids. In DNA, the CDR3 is TGTGCCAGCAGTTACGCGGACAGACCTGGAAACACCATATATTTT. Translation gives CASSYADRPGNTIYF.

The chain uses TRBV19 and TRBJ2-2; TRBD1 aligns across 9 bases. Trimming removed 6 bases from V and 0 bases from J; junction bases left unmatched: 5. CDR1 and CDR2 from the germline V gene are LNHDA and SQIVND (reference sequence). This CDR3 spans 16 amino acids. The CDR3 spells CASRKDRGANTGELFF. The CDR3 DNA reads TGTGCCAGTAGGAAAGACAGGGGGGCGAACACCGGGGAGCTGTTTTTT.

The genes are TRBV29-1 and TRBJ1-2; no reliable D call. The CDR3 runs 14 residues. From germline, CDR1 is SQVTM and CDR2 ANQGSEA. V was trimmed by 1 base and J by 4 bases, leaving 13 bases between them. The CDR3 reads CSVEARDDSYGYTF. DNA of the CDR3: TGCAGCGTTGAAGCCCGGGATGATAGCTATGGCTACACCTTC.

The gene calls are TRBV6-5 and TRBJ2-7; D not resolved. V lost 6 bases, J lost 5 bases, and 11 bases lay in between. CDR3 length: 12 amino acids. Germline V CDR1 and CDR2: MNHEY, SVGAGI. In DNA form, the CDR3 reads TGTGCCAGCAGCCCCGACTCGAACGAGCAGTACTTC. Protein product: CASSPDSNEQYF.

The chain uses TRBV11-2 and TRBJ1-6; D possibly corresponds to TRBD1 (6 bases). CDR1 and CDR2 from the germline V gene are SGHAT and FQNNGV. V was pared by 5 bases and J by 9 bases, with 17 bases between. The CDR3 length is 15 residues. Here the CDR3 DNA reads TGTGCCAGCAGCCTTCTGGGCAGAGGGGGTTCACCCCTCCACTTT. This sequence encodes CASSLLGRGGSPLHF.

CDR3 region: CASSGGTSGGETQYF. CDR3 DNA sequence: TGCGCCAGCAGCGGGGGGACTAGCGGAGGAGAGACCCAGTACTTC. The chain couples TRBV5-1 to TRBJ2-5; 11 nucleotides match TRBD2. Trimming cost V 4 bases and J 4 bases; bases outside gene matches: 6. This CDR3 region has 15 residues. From germline, CDR1 is SGHRS and CDR2 YFSETQ.

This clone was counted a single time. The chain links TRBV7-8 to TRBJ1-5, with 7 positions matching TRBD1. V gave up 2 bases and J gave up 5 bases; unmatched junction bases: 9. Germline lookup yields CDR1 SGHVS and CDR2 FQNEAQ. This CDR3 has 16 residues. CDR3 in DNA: TGTGCCAGCAGCTTAACCCGGGACAGCTCTTATCAGCCCCAGCATTTT. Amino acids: CASSLTRDSSYQPQHF.

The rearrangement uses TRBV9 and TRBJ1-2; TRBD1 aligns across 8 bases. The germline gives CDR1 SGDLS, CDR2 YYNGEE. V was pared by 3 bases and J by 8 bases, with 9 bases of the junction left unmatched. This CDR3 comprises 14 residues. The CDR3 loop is CASSAGQGPGGYTF. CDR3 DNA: TGTGCCAGCAGCGCTGGACAGGGACCGGGCGGCTACACCTTC.

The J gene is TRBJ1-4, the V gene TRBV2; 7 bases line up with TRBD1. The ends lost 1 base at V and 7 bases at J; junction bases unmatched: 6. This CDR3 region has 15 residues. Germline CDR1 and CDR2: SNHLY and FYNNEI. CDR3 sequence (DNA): TGTGCCAGCAGTGAAGACCCGGGACAGATTGAAAAACTGTTTTTT. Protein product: CASSEDPGQIEKLFF.

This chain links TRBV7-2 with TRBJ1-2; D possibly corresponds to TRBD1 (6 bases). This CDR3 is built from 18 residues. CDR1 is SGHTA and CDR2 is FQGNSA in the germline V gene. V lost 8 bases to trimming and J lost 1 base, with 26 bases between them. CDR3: CASAREGGGALINYGYTF. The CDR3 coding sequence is TGTGCCAGCGCGAGAGAGGGGGGGGGAGCTTTGATTAACTATGGCTACACCTTC.

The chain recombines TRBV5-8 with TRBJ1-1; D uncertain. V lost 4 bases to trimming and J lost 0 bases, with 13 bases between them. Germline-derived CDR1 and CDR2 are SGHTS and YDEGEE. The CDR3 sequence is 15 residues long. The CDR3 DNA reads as TGTGCCAGCAGCCCTATCCAGACATTGAACACTGAAGCTTTCTTT. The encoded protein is CASSPIQTLNTEAFF.

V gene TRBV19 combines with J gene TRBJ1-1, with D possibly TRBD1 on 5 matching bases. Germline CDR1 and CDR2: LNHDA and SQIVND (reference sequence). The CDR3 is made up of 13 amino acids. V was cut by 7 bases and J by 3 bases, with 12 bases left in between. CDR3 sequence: CASMNTGDTEAFF. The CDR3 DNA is TGTGCCAGTATGAACACGGGGGACACTGAAGCTTTCTTT.

For the CDR3, the DNA is TGTGCCATCATGGGACACCGCACAGATACGCAGTATTTT. Translated, it gives CAIMGHRTDTQYF. This sequence joins TRBV5-6 and TRBJ2-3; tentative D call: TRBD1 (6 bases). CDR3 length equals 13 residues. V gave up 9 bases and J gave up 1 base, with 12 bases separating them. Germline values: CDR1 SGHDT, CDR2 YYEEEE.

CDR3 bases: TGTGCCAGCAGCCTGACAGTGAACACTGAAGCTTTCTTT. It yields the protein CASSLTVNTEAFF. The chain couples TRBV5-8 to TRBJ1-1; possibly TRBD1 for D (5 bases). Germline assignment: CDR1 SGHTS and CDR2 YDEGEE. The CDR3 covers 13 residues. Trimming took 4 bases from V and 0 from J, leaving 7 bases between them. The full variable domain, completed using reference TRBV5-8 and TRBJ1-1, is EAGVTQSPTHLIKTRGQQATLRCSPISGHTSVYWYQQALGLGLQFLLWYDEGEERNRGNFPPRFSGRQFPNYSSELNVNALELEDSALYLCASSLTVNTEAFFGQGTRLTVV.

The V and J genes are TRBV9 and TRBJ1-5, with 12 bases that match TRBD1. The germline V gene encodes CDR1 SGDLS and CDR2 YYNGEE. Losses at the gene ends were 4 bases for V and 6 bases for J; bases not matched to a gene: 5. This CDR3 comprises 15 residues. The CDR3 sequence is CASSLGQGAGQPQHF. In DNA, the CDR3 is TGTGCCAGCAGCTTGGGACAGGGGGCGGGTCAGCCCCAGCATTTT.

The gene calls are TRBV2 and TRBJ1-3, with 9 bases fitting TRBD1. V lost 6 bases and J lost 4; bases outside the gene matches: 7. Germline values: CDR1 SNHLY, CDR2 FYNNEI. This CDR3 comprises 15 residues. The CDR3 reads CASSGQGSWGNTIYF. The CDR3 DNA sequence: TGTGCCAGCAGCGGACAGGGGTCGTGGGGAAACACCATATATTTT.

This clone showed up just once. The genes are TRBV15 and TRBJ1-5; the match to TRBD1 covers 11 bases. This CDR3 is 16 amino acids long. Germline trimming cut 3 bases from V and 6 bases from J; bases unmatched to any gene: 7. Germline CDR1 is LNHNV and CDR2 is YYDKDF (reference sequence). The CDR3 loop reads CATSSGGTGGIQPQHF. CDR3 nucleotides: TGTGCCACCAGCAGTGGTGGGACAGGGGGGATTCAGCCCCAGCATTTT. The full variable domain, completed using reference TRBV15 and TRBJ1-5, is DAMVIQNPRYQVTQFGKPVTLSCSQTLNHNVMYWYQQKSSQAPKLLFHYYDKDFNNEADTPDNFQSRRPNTSFCFLDIRSPGLGDTAMYLCATSSGGTGGIQPQHFGDGTRLSIL.